This TCR beta chain was profiled in a study of T cells in localized non-small cell lung cancer. The table came from immunoSEQ multiplex PCR; TCRdb's copy has only in-frame clones and leaves some out. The sample lists some 40,000 clones, over 85% occurring once. Of note for this clone: Its antigen is not known.

Study-wide results and limits: Heterogeneity remains possible because sequencing was limited to only one tumor region.

The source of this sequence is an older female donor with stage I lung adenocarcinoma. This specimen consisted of peripheral blood, obtained before any cancer treatment.

The CDR3 spells CASSLGPHTDTQYF. The CDR3 nucleotides read TGTGCCAGCAGCTTAGGTCCGCACACAGATACGCAGTATTTT. The chain links TRBV7-2 to TRBJ2-3, with D hard to call. This CDR3 region has 14 residues. Germline V gene data show CDR1 as SGHTA and CDR2 as FQGNSA. With 1 base removed from V and 2 bases from J, the gap between germline ends came to 7 bases.